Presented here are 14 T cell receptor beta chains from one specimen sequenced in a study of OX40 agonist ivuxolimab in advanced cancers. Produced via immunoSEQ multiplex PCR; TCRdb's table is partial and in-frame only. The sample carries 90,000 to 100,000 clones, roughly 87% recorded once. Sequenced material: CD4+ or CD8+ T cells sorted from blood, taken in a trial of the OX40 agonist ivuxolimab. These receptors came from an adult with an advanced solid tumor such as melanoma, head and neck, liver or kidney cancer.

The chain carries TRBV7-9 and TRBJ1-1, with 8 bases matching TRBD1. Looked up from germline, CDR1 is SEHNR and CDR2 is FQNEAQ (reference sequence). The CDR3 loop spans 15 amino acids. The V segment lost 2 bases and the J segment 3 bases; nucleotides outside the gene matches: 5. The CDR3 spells CASSLQGAEDTEAFF. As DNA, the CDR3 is TGTGCCAGCAGCTTACAGGGGGCCGAGGACACTGAAGCTTTCTTT. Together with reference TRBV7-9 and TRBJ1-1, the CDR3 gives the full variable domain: DTGVSQNPRHKITKRGQNVTFRCDPISEHNRLYWYRQTLGQGPEFLTYFQNEAQLEKSRLLSDRFSAERPKGSFSTLEIQRTEQGDSAMYLCASSLQGAEDTEAFFGQGTRLTVV.

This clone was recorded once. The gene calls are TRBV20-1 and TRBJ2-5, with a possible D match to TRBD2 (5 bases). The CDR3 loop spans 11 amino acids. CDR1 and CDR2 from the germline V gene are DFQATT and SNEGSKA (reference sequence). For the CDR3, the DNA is TGCAGCCGACTATCAAGGGAGACCCAGTACTTC. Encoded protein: CSRLSRETQYF.

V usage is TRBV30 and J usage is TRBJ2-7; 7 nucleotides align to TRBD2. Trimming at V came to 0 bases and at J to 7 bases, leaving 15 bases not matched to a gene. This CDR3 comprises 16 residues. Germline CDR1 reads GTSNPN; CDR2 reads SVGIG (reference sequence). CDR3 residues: CAWSVSVAGAVDEQYF. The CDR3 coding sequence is TGTGCCTGGAGTGTATCAGTCGCGGGAGCTGTGGATGAGCAGTACTTC.

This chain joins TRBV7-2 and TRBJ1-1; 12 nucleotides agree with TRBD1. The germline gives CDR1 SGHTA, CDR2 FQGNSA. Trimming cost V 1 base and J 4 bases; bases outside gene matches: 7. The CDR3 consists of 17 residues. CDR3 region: CASSLELGTGGRTEAFF. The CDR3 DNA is TGTGCCAGCAGCTTAGAGTTAGGGACAGGGGGCCGCACTGAAGCTTTCTTT.

The CDR3 loop is CASGSTDRSYEQYF. The CDR3 DNA sequence: TGTGCCAGCGGTTCGACAGATAGATCCTACGAGCAGTACTTC. This sequence joins TRBV25-1 and TRBJ2-7, with a tentative D call TRBD1 (5 bases). The V gene lost 8 bases and the J gene lost 1 base, with 15 bases spanning the gap. The CDR3 runs 14 residues. Germline loops: CDR1 MGHDK, CDR2 SYGVNS.

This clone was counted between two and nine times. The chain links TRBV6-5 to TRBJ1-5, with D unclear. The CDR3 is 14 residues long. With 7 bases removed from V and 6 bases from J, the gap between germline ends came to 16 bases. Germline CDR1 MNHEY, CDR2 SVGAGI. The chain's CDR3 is CASKEGVRTQPQHF. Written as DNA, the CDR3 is TGTGCCAGCAAGGAGGGAGTCAGGACTCAGCCCCAGCATTTT.

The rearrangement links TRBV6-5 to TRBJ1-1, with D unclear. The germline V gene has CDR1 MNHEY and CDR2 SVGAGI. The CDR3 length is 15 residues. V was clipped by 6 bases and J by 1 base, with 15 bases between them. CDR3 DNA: TGTGCCAGCAGATACCTCAACAGACCGAACACTGAAGCTTTCTTT. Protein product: CASRYLNRPNTEAFF.

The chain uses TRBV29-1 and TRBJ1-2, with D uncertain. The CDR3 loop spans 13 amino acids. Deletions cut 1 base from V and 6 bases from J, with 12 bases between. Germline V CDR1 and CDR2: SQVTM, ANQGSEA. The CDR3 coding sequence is TGCAGCGTTGAAGGTCCAGGCCCTGATGGCTACACCTTC. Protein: CSVEGPGPDGYTF.

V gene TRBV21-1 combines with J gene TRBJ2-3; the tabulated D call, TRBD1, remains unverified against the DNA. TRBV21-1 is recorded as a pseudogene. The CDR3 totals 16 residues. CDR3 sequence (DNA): TGTGCCAGCAGCAAAAGGGGACAGTCTAGCACAGATACGCAGTATTTT. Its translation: CASSKRGQSSTDTQYF.

The CDR3 protein is CSVETGRGDEQFF. The CDR3 nucleotides are TGCAGCGTTGAGACGGGACGAGGGGATGAGCAGTTCTTC. The gene calls are TRBV29-1 and TRBJ2-1; D tentatively fits TRBD1 or TRBD2 (5 bases each). Trimming pared 3 bases from V and 8 bases from J, leaving 14 bases between. The germline CDR1 and CDR2 sequences are SQVTM and ANQGSEA. This CDR3 comprises 13 residues.

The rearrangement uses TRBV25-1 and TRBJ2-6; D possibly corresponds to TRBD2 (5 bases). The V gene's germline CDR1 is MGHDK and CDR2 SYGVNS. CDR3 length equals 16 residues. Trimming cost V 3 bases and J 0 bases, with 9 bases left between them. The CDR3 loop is CASSDLTSSGANVLTF. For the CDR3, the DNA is TGTGCCAGCAGTGATTTAACTAGCTCTGGGGCCAACGTCCTGACTTTC.

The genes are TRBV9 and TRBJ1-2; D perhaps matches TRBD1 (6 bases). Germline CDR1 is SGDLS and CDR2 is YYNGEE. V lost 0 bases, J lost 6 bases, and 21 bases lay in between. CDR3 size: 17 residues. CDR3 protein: CASSVGLSQGFQDGYTF. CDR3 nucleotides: TGTGCCAGCAGCGTAGGACTTAGTCAGGGGTTTCAGGATGGCTACACCTTC.

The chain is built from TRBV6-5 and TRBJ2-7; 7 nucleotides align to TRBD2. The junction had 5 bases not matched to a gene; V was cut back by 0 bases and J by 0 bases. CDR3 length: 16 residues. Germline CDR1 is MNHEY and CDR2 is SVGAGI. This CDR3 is CASSYSYRGSSYEQYF. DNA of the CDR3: TGTGCCAGCAGTTACTCCTATCGCGGGAGCTCCTACGAGCAGTACTTC.

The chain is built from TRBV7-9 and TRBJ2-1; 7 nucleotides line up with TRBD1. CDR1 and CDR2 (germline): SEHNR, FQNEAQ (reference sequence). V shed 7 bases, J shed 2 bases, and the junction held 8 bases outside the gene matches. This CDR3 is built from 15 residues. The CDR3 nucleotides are TGTGCCAGCAACCGGGTTACAGGGGCCTACAATGAGCAGTTCTTC. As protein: CASNRVTGAYNEQFF.